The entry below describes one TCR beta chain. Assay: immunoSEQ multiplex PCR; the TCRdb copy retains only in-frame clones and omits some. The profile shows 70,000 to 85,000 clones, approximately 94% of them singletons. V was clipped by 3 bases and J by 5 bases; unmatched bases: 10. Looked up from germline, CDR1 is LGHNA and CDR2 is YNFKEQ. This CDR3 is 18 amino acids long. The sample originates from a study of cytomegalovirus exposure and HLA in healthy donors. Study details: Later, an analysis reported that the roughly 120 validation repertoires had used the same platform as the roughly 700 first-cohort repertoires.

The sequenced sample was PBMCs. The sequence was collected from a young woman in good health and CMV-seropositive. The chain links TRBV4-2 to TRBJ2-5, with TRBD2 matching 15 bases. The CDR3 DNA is TGTGCCAGCAGCCAGGGGGGAGGACTAGCGGGGGGGCCGGAGACCCAGTACTTC. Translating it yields CASSQGGGLAGGPETQYF.